This TCR beta chain comes out of a study of CD8+ T cells in alopecia areata. Study-wide results and limits: Tofacitinib significantly brought down scalp clonality and expanded CD8+ clones among top 100. With one nonresponder, baseline CD8+ expansion's link to response remains uncertain. Scalp repertoires also include resident alphabeta T cells from normal skin.

Treatment of the sample: oral pan-JAK inhibitor, 5-10 mg twice daily. Following extraction, RNA underwent reverse transcription to cDNA, which served as the sequencing template. Only in-frame clones appear in the TCRdb table, and some are missing; sequencing was by immunoSEQ multiplex PCR. The sample shows about 140,000 clones, around 87% of them seen only once. CDR1 and CDR2 from the germline V gene are SGHTA and FQGTGA. This CDR3 has 13 amino acids. Trimming took off 3 bases at V and 6 bases at J, with 12 bases between the two ends. Worth noting for this clone: The target antigen is unknown.

This TCR was recovered from a human donor with alopecia areata. The sample here was CD8+ T cells sorted from blood, taken at week 4, from a patient treated with tofacitinib. V usage is TRBV7-3 and J usage is TRBJ2-7; D may match TRBD1 or TRBD2 (6 bases each). DNA of the CDR3: TGTGCCAGCAGCTTGTATGGGGGGCGCGAGCAGTACTTC. Translating gives CASSLYGGREQYF.